This TCR beta chain is from a study of cytomegalovirus exposure and HLA in healthy donors. Overall study results and limits: The authors judged a highly shared variant cluster likely a sequencing artifact. According to a later analysis, most TCR beta chains associated with CMV appeared HLA-restricted.

Both 60 Vbeta primers and 13 Jbeta primers went into the PCR. Methods used by the authors: Roughly 83 million unique TCR beta chains, approximately 11 million of them shared, were counted by a later analysis. Profiling relied on immunoSEQ multiplex PCR, and the TCRdb table lists in-frame clones only, not all of them. The V and J calls and clone size are taken from that table; D and trimming were inferred from the DNA. The data contain tens of thousands of clones, around 76% of them singletons. The germline gives CDR1 KGHSH, CDR2 LQKENI. This CDR3 has 19 amino acids. With V trimmed by 2 bases and J by 2 bases, 9 bases remained unmatched. Concerning this clone: Its antigen is still unknown.

The chain uses TRBV18 and TRBJ2-5; 15 nucleotides match TRBD2. Specimen: PBMCs. This clonotype was sampled from a man between 18 and 29 years old in good health and CMV-seronegative. CDR3 nucleotide sequence: TGTGCCAGCTCACCAAGGACTAGCGGGGGGGCCAGGAGGCAAGAGACCCAGTACTTC. Its translation: CASSPRTSGGARRQETQYF.